This T cell receptor beta chain was sequenced for a study of technical replicates of blood from several donors. Produced via immunoSEQ multiplex PCR; TCRdb's table is partial and in-frame only. The table lists tens of thousands of clones, more than 80% of them singletons. This CDR3 has 17 amino acids. V gave up 5 bases and J gave up 6 bases; unmatched junction bases: 11. Germline CDR1 reads SGHAT; CDR2 reads FQNNGV. This clone was counted once. The chain has TRBV11-2 and TRBJ1-6; 9 nucleotides match TRBD1. This clonotype originated in a human donor in good health. Source material: T cells isolated from PBMCs. In DNA form, the CDR3 reads TGTGCCAGCAGCCGGGAACAGGGGGCGCGGATTAATTCACCCCTCCACTTT. Its protein product is CASSREQGARINSPLHF.